This TCR beta chain derives from a study of Ad26.COV2.S vaccination and SARS-CoV-2 variants. Study results and limitations: CD8+ and CD4+ T cells specific for spike reportedly responded with substantial breadth after vaccination.

This table comes from immunoSEQ multiplex PCR, and its TCRdb copy is limited to in-frame clones, with some not included. The sample lists more than 300,000 clones, 85% to 90% occurring once. Germline CDR1 SGHAT, CDR2 FQDESV (reference sequence). The CDR3 runs to 15 residues. The V and J ends lost 5 bases and 3 bases respectively, with 14 bases between them. As concerns this clone: Its specificity is not known.

Treatment: roughly 18 received Ad26.COV2.S at low or high dose, single or two shots; about 5 received placebo; per-sample allocation not given. Each sample was drawn 63 days after the first injection (of vaccine or placebo). Sequenced here: peripheral blood, sampled in a trial of Ad26.COV2.S vaccine versus placebo. This TCR came from a person between 18 and 65 years old who received the Ad26.COV2.S COVID-19 vaccine or a placebo. The chain recombines TRBV11-1 with TRBJ2-1, with D perhaps being TRBD1 or TRBD2 (5 bases each). CDR3 sequence reads: CASSPQGANYNEQFF. The CDR3 DNA follows: TGTGCCAGCAGCCCTCAGGGAGCCAACTACAATGAGCAGTTCTTC. Supplemented by reference TRBV11-1 and TRBJ2-1, the full variable domain reads EAEVAQSPRYKITEKSQAVAFWCDPISGHATLYWYRQILGQGPELLVQFQDESVVDDSQLPKDRFSAERLKGVDSTLKIQPAELGDSAMYLCASSPQGANYNEQFFGPGTRLTVL.